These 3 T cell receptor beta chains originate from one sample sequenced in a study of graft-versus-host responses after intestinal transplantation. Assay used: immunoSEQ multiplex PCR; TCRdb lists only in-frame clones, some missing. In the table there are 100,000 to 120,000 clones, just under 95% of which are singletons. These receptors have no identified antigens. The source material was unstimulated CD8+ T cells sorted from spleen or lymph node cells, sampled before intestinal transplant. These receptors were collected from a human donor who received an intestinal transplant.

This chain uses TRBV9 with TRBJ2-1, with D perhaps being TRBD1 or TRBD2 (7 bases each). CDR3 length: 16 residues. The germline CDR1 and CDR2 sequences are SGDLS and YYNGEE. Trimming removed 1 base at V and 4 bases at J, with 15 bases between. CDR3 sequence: CASSVSQGGGYNEQFF. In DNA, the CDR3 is TGTGCCAGCAGCGTAAGTCAGGGGGGGGGTTACAATGAGCAGTTCTTC.

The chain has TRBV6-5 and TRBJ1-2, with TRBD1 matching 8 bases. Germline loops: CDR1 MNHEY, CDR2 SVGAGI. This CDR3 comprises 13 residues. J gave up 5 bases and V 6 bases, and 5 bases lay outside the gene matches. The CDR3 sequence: CASRPTGGYGYTF. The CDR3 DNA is TGTGCCAGCAGACCAACAGGGGGTTATGGCTACACCTTC.

CDR3 sequence reads: CASTLGGTNEKLFF. The DNA for the CDR3 is TGTGCCAGCACTCTAGGGGGGACTAATGAAAAACTGTTTTTT. The gene calls are TRBV13 and TRBJ1-4; tentative D call: TRBD1 (6 bases). CDR3 length: 14 residues. V lost 7 bases to trimming and J lost 2 bases, with 11 bases between them. CDR1 is PRHDT and CDR2 is FYEKMQ in the germline V gene (reference sequence).